This T cell receptor beta chain was obtained from a study of cytomegalovirus exposure and HLA in healthy donors. PCR was performed using 60 Vbeta and 13 Jbeta primers. The protocol was immunoSEQ multiplex PCR, while the TCRdb copy is restricted to in-frame clones and leaves out a portion. The sample yields fewer than 150,000 clones, over 60% seen once. The CDR3 length is 14 residues. Germline V gene data show CDR1 as SGHRS and CDR2 as YFSETQ. V was clipped by 5 bases and J by 8 bases; unmatched bases: 7. The chain combines TRBV5-1 with TRBJ1-6; 7 positions match TRBD1. This receptor was taken from a woman aged 45-60 years in good health and CMV-seronegative. Specimen: PBMCs. CDR3 region: CASRDRDSYSPLHF. DNA of the CDR3: TGCGCCAGCAGAGACCGGGACAGCTATTCACCCCTCCACTTT.